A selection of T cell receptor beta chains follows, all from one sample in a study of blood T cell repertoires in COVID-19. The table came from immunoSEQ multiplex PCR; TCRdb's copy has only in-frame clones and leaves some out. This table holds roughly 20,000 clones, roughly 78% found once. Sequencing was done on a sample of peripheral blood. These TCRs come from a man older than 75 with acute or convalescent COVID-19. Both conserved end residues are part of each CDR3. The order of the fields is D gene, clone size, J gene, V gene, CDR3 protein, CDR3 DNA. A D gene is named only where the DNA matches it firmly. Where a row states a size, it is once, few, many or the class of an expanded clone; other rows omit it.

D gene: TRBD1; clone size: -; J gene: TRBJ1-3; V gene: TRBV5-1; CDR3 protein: CASSLGQGPGNTIYF; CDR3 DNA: TGCGCCAGCAGCTTGGGACAGGGGCCTGGAAACACCATATATTTT
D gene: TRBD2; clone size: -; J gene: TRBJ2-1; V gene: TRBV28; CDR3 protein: CASSPPGRQYNEQFF; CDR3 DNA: TGTGCCAGCAGTCCCCCCGGGAGGCAGTACAATGAGCAGTTCTTC
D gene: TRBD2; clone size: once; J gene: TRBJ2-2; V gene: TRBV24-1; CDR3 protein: CATSDTGTSLGSTGELFF; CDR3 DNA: TGTGCCACCAGTGATACCGGGACTAGCTTGGGGAGCACCGGGGAGCTGTTTTTT
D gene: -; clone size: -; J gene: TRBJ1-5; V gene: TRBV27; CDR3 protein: CASSLTANQPQHF; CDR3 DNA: TGTGCCAGCAGTCTCACAGCCAATCAGCCCCAGCATTTT
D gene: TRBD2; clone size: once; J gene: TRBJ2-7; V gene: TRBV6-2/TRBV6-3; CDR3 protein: CASSSPPGLAGSSSYEQYF; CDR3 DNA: TGTGCCAGCAGCTCCCCCCCGGGACTAGCGGGATCCAGCTCCTACGAGCAGTACTTC
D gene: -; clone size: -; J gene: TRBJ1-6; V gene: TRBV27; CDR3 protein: CASKNSYNSPLHF; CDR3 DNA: TGTGCCAGCAAGAACAGCTATAATTCACCCCTCCACTTT
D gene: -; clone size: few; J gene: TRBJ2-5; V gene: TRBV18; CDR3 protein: CASSHEMRLETQYF; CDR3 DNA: TGTGCCAGCTCACACGAAATGAGGTTGGAGACCCAGTACTTC
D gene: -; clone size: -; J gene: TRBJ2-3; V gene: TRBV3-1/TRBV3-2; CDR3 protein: CASRRSRDTQYF; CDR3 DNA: TGTGCCAGCCGCCGCTCCAGGGATACGCAGTATTTT
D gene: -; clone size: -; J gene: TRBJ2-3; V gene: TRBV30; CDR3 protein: CAWSEEGTSTDTQYF; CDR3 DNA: TGTGCCTGGAGTGAGGAGGGGACTAGCACAGATACGCAGTATTTT
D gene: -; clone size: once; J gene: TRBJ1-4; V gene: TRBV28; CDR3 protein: CASSSGQSSEKLFF; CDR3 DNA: TGTGCCAGCAGTTCCGGACAGTCTAGTGAAAAACTGTTTTTT
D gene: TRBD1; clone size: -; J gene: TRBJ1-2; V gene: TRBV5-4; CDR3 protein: CASSFDRGPQYGYTF; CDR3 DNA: TGTGCCAGCAGCTTTGACAGGGGCCCCCAATATGGCTACACCTTC
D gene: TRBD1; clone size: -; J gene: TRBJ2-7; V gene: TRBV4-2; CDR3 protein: CAGSHPGQGPEQYF; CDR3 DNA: TGTGCCGGCAGCCACCCCGGACAGGGCCCCGAGCAGTACTTC
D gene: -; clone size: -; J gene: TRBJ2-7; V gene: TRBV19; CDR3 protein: CATMDGGSPYEQYF; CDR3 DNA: TGTGCCACCATGGACGGCGGGTCCCCCTACGAGCAGTACTTC
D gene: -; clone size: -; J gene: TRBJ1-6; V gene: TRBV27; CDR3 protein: CATQSGGLYNSPLHF; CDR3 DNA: TGTGCCACCCAGTCGGGGGGTCTCTATAATTCACCCCTCCACTTT
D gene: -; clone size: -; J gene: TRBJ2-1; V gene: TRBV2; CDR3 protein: CASSETRGNEQFF; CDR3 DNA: TGTGCCAGCAGTGAAACTCGCGGGAATGAGCAGTTCTTC
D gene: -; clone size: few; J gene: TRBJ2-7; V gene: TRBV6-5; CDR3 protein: CASRVSGFVEQYF; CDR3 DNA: TGTGCCAGCAGGGTTTCAGGTTTCGTGGAGCAGTACTTC
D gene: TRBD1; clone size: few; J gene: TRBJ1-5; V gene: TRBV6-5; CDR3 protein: CASRPGQSNQPQHF; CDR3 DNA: TGTGCCAGCAGGCCGGGACAGTCAAATCAGCCCCAGCATTTT
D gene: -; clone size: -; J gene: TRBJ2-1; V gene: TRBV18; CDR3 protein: CASSPPARTEVEQFF; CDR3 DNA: TGTGCCAGCTCACCACCGGCTCGGACAGAGGTTGAGCAGTTCTTC
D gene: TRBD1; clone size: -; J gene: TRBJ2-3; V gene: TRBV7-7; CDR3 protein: CASSPRTGITDTQYF; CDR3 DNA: TGTGCTAGCAGCCCACGGACAGGGATCACAGATACGCAGTATTTT
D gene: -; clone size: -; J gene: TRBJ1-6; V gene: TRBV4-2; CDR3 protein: CASSQEATGGTYNSPLHF; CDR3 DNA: TGTGCCAGCAGCCAAGAAGCGACGGGGGGAACTTATAATTCACCCCTCCACTTT
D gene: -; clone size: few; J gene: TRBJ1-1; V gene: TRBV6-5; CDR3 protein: CASAQWADTEAFF; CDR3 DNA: TGTGCCAGCGCGCAGTGGGCCGACACTGAAGCTTTCTTT
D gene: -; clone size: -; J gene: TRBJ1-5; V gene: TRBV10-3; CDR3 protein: CAISEGGLSNQPQHF; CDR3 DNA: TGTGCCATCAGTGAGGGAGGTCTTAGCAATCAGCCCCAGCATTTT
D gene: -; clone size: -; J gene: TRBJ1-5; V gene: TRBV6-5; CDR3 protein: CASSYNFGRDNQPQHF; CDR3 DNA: TGTGCCAGCAGTTACAATTTCGGCAGGGACAATCAGCCCCAGCATTTT
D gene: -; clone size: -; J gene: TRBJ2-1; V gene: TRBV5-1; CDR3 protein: CASSLEEQYNEQFF; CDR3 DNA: TGCGCCAGCAGCTTGGAGGAGCAATACAATGAGCAGTTCTTC
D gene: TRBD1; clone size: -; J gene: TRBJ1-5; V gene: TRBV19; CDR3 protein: CASSRTGPSNQPQHF; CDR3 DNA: TGTGCCAGTAGTAGGACAGGGCCTAGCAATCAGCCCCAGCATTTT
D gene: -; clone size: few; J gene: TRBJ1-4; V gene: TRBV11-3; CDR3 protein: CASSLILRGRGFPVKLFF; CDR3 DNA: TGTGCCAGCAGCTTAATCCTAAGGGGCAGGGGATTCCCCGTAAAACTGTTTTTT
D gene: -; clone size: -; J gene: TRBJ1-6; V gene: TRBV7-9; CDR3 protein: CASSSLSPLHF; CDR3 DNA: TGTGCCAGCAGCTCCCTTTCTCCCCTCCACTTT
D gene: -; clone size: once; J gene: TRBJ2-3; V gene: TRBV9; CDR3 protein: CASSVGPGLAGTSTDTQYF; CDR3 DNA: TGTGCCAGCAGCGTAGGCCCCGGTTTGGCGGGAACTAGCACAGATACGCAGTATTTT
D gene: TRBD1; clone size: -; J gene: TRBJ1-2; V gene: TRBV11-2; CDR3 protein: CASSSLVRTGSSYGYTF; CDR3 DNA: TGTGCCAGCAGCTCTCTAGTAAGGACAGGGTCATCTTATGGCTACACCTTC
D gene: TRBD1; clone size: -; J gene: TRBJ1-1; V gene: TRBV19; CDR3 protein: CASSVRQGSNTEAFF; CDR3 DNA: TGTGCCAGTAGTGTCCGACAGGGCTCGAACACTGAAGCTTTCTTT
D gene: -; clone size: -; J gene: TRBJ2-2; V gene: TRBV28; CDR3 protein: CASTQVRADTGELFF; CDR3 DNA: TGTGCCAGCACCCAGGTGAGGGCCGACACCGGGGAGCTGTTTTTT
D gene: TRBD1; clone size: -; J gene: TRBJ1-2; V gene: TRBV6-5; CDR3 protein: CASSYSGQGVGAGYTF; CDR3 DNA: TGTGCCAGCAGTTACTCGGGACAGGGGGTGGGGGCTGGCTACACCTTC
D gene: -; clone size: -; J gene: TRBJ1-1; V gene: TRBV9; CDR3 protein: CASSAHRVATEAFF; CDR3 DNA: TGTGCCAGCAGCGCTCACCGGGTAGCTACTGAAGCTTTCTTT
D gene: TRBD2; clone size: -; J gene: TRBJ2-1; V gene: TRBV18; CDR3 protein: CASSPSSGRYNEQFF; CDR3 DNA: TGTGCCAGCTCACCCTCTAGCGGGAGGTACAATGAGCAGTTCTTC
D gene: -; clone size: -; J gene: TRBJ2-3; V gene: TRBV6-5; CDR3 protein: CASSWPGLDTDTQYF; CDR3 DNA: TGTGCCAGCAGTTGGCCCGGACTCGACACAGATACGCAGTATTTT
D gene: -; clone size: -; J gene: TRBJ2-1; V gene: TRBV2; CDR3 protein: CASSEVLLPHEQFF; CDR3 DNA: TGTGCCAGCAGTGAGGTGCTACTGCCTCATGAGCAGTTCTTC
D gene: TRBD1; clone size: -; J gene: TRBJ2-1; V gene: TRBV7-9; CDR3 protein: CASSSGTGGDEQFF; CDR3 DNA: TGTGCCAGCAGCTCCGGGACAGGGGGCGATGAGCAGTTCTTC
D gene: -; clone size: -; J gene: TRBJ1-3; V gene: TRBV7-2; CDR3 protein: CASSFGALRAAKRGNTIYF; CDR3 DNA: TGTGCCAGCAGCTTTGGTGCCTTGAGGGCCGCCAAAAGGGGAAACACCATATATTTT
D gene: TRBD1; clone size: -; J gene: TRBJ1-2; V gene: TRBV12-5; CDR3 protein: CASGISGTDYGYTF; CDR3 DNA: TGTGCTAGTGGTATATCCGGGACAGACTATGGCTACACCTTC
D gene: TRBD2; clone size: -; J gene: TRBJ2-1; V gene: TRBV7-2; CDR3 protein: CASSLGASGRGGEQFF; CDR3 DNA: TGTGCCAGCAGCTTAGGTGCTAGCGGGAGGGGAGGTGAGCAGTTCTTC
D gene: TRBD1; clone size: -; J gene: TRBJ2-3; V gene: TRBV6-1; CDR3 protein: CASSEATGITDTQYF; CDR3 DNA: TGTGCCAGCAGTGAAGCGACAGGGATAACAGATACGCAGTATTTT
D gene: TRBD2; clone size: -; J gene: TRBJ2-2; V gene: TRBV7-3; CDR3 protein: CASSSSAPRTSGSTGELFF; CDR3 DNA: TGTGCCAGCAGCTCTAGCGCACCTCGGACTAGCGGGAGCACCGGGGAGCTGTTTTTT
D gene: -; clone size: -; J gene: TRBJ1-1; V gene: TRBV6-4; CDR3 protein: CASRPTGRNTEAFF; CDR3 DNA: TGTGCCAGCAGGCCTACAGGGAGGAACACTGAAGCTTTCTTT
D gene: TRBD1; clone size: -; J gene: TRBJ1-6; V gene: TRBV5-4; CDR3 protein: CASSTGQGMAANSPLHF; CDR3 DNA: TGTGCCAGCAGCACGGGACAGGGGATGGCGGCGAATTCACCCCTCCACTTT
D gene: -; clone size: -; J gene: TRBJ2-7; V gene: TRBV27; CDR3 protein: CASKGYRESYEQYF; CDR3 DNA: TGTGCCAGCAAGGGGTACAGGGAGAGTTACGAGCAGTACTTC
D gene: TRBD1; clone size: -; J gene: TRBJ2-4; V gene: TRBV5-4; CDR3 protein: CASSTGQAGNIQYF; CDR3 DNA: TGTGCCAGCAGCACGGGACAGGCCGGCAACATTCAGTACTTC
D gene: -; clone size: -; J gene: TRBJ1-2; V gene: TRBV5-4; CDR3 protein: CASRAGYGYTF; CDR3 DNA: TGTGCCAGCAGGGCGGGCTATGGCTACACCTTC
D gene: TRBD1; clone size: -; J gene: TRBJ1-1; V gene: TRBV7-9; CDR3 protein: CATPGTGTDTEAFF; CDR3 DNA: TGTGCCACCCCCGGGACAGGGACAGACACTGAAGCTTTCTTT
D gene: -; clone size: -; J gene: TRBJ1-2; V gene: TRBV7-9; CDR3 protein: CASSVGADYGYTF; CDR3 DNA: TGTGCCAGCAGCGTCGGAGCTGACTATGGCTACACCTTC
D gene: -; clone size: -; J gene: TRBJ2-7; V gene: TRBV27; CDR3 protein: CASSDIPWTVPEQYF; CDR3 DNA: TGTGCCAGCAGTGACATCCCCTGGACAGTACCCGAGCAGTACTTC
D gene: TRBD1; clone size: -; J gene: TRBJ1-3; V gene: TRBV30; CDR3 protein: CAWSTGTVGNTIYF; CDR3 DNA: TGTGCCTGGAGTACCGGGACAGTTGGAAACACCATATATTTT
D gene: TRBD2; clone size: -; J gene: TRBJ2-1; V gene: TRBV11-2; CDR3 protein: CASSFFGTSGRRYNEQFF; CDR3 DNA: TGTGCCAGCAGCTTTTTCGGGACTAGCGGGAGAAGATACAATGAGCAGTTCTTC
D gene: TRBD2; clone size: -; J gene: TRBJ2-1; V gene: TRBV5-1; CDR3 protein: CASSLYLPSGRARADNEQFF; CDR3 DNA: TGCGCCAGCAGCTTGTATCTCCCTAGCGGGAGGGCGCGGGCAGACAATGAGCAGTTCTTC
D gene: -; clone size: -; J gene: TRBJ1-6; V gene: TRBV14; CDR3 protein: CASSPGTYNSPLHF; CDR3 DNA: TGTGCCAGCAGCCCGGGGACCTATAATTCACCCCTCCACTTT
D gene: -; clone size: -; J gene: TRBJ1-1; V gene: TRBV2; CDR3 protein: CASSYSLMNTEAFF; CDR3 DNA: TGTGCCAGCAGTTACAGTCTCATGAACACTGAAGCTTTCTTT
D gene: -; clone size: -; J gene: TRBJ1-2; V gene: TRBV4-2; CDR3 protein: CASSQAGTGTKAGYTF; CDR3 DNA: TGTGCCAGCAGCCAAGCGGGCACCGGGACAAAGGCTGGCTACACCTTC
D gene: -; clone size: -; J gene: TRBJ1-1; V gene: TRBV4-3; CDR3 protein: CASSPSRGNGAFF; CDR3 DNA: TGCGCCAGCAGCCCCTCAAGGGGCAACGGAGCTTTCTTT